The clone carrying this T cell receptor (beta chain) was counted at least ten times. Its antigen is undetermined. This entry is derived from a study of breast tumors, draining lymph nodes, adjacent tissues. Overall study findings and caveats: Luminal-like breast cancer showed significantly greater tumor-nontumor repertoire similarity than basal-like breast cancer did. Compared with lymph nodes, tumors were less diverse; compared with nontumor tissue, more. That most tumor T cells come from lymph nodes remained unproven.

Samples came from axillary lymph nodes draining the breast cancer. In TCRdb, the multiplex PCR reads were re-called with MiXCR into one record per CDR3 protein. The table lists roughly 130,000 distinct CDR3 sequences, approximately 20% of them singletons. Sequencing used axillary lymph node tissue. The clonotype was recovered from a female donor with breast cancer. Some clones in this sample may be carry-over from other donors' samples.

This CDR3 reads CSATNILAYEQYF. The CDR3 DNA follows: TGCAGTGCTACAAATATCTTAGCCTACGAGCAGTACTTC. This sequence joins TRBV20-1 and TRBJ2-7; D is unresolved. CDR3 size: 13 residues. From germline, CDR1 is DFQATT and CDR2 SNEGSKA (reference sequence). V lost 4 bases and J lost 2, with 12 bases in between.